These T cell receptor beta chains were read from a single sample in a study of shared clonotypes between healthy human individuals. The method was immunoSEQ multiplex PCR; TCRdb's version includes in-frame clones alone and lacks a portion of them. The sample lists about 600,000 clones, roughly 98% occurring once. The specimen was naive CD8+ T cells sorted from blood. The origin of the receptors is a man younger than 40 in good health. Both conserved end residues are part of each CDR3. The D gene is left open where the match is weak. Expanded clones get a size class; other rows say once, few or many, or leave the size out.

J gene	D gene	clone size	V gene	CDR3 protein	CDR3 DNA
TRBJ2-3	.	.	TRBV7-9	CASSLPFGADTQYF	TGTGCCAGCAGCTTACCCTTCGGGGCAGATACGCAGTATTTT
TRBJ1-5	TRBD1	once	TRBV27	CASSYTGAEPQHF	TGTGCCAGCAGTTACACAGGGGCAGAGCCCCAGCATTTT
TRBJ2-3	TRBD2	few	TRBV27	CASRPLGLAGVDTQYF	TGTGCCAGCAGACCACTGGGACTAGCGGGAGTAGATACGCAGTATTTT
TRBJ1-2	TRBD1	.	TRBV7-9	CASSTEVTGVYYGYTF	TGTGCCAGCAGCACCGAGGTGACAGGGGTCTACTATGGCTACACCTTC
TRBJ2-2	.	.	TRBV6-1	CASRGKGTGELFF	TGTGCCAGCAGGGGGAAGGGCACCGGGGAGCTGTTTTTT
TRBJ1-1	TRBD1	.	TRBV7-9	CASSSTRQGSLNTEAFF	TGTGCCAGCAGCTCAACCCGACAGGGCTCCCTTAACACTGAAGCTTTCTTT
TRBJ2-5	.	once	TRBV4-1	CASSPRDGGSRMQTQYF	TGCGCCAGCAGCCCCCGGGACGGAGGATCGAGGATGCAGACCCAGTACTTC
TRBJ2-1	TRBD2	.	TRBV14	CASSQGTGGTSGTAYNEQFF	TGTGCCAGCAGCCAAGGGACAGGCGGAACTAGCGGGACAGCCTACAATGAGCAGTTCTTC
TRBJ2-3	.	.	TRBV5-1	CASSLGHTQYF	TGCGCCAGCAGCTTAGGCCATACGCAGTATTTT
TRBJ2-2	TRBD1	.	TRBV6-6	CASSPRDRDHTGELFF	TGTGCCAGCAGTCCCCGGGACAGGGATCACACCGGGGAGCTGTTTTTT
TRBJ1-1	TRBD1	once	TRBV7-9	CASSPTETGDMNTEAFF	TGTGCCAGCAGCCCCACGGAGACAGGGGATATGAACACTGAAGCTTTCTTT
TRBJ2-3	.	.	TRBV9	CASSVEGVVHTDTQYF	TGTGCCAGCAGCGTTGAGGGAGTAGTCCACACAGATACGCAGTATTTT
TRBJ2-1	TRBD1	.	TRBV10-3	CAISDGTGAFDEQFF	TGTGCCATCAGTGATGGGACAGGGGCCTTTGATGAGCAGTTCTTC